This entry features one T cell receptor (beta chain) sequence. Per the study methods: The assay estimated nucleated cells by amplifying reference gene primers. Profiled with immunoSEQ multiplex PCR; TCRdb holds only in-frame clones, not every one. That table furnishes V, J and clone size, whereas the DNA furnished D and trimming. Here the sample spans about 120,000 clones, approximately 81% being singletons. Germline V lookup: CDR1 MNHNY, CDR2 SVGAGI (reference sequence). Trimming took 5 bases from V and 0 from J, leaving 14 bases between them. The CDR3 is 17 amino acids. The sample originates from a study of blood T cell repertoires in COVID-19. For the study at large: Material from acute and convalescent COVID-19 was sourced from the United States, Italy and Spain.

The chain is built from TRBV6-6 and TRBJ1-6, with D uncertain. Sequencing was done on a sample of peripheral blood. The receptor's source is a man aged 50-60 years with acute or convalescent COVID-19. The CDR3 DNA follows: TGTGCCAGCAGTCGTGATTGGACTAGCTCCTATAATTCACCCCTCCACTTT. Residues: CASSRDWTSSYNSPLHF.